The rows below give T cell receptor beta chains drawn from one sample of a study of CD8 T cells in ankylosing spondylitis. TCRdb re-derived calls from the 5' RACE reads in MiXCR, one entry per CDR3 protein. The data contain around 340,000 distinct CDR3 sequences, approximately 14% of them seen just once; the ten biggest clones take up around 0.99%. The sample comprised blood, either unsorted or a sorted T cell fraction (not recorded which). Receptor source: a male donor with ankylosing spondylitis or in good health (not recorded which). CDR3s include the opening cysteine and the closing phenylalanine or tryptophan. The D gene is left open where the match is weak. Where a row states a size, it is once, few, many or the class of an expanded clone; other rows omit it.

v_gene,abundance,j_gene,d_gene,CDR3nt,CDR3aa
TRBV12-3/TRBV12-4,NA,TRBJ2-2,TRBD1,TGTGCCAGCAGGAGACAGGGTGGTGGGAACACCGGGGAGCTGTTTTTT,CASRRQGGGNTGELFF
TRBV5-1,few,TRBJ2-7,TRBD1,TGCGCCAGCAACCCCGGGACAGGCCCCTACGAGCAGTACTTC,CASNPGTGPYEQYF
TRBV12-3/TRBV12-4,NA,TRBJ1-1,NA,TGTGCCAGCAGTGCGCCGGGACACAAGAACACTGAAGCTTTCTTT,CASSAPGHKNTEAFF
TRBV5-1,few,TRBJ1-6,TRBD1,TGCGCCAGCAGCTCCGGGACAGACAATTCACCCCTCCACTTT,CASSSGTDNSPLHF
TRBV12-3/TRBV12-4,NA,TRBJ2-7,NA,TGTGCCAGCAGTTTAAGGTCGACGAGCTCCTACGAGCAGTACTTC,CASSLRSTSSYEQYF
TRBV29-1,NA,TRBJ2-5,NA,TGCAGCGCCGGTGGAGAGACCCAGTACTTC,CSAGGETQYF
TRBV2,few,TRBJ2-7,NA,TGTGCCAGCAGTGTTCGGGGGGCCTCCTACGAGCAGTACTTC,CASSVRGASYEQYF
TRBV5-1,few,TRBJ2-5,TRBD2,TGCGCCAGCAGCTTGGAGGCTAGCGGGGGAGAGACCCAGTACTTC,CASSLEASGGETQYF
TRBV6-1,NA,TRBJ1-1,TRBD1,TGTGCCAGCAGGGAGACAGGGGGCACTGAAGCTTTCTTT,CASRETGGTEAFF
TRBV7-2,NA,TRBJ2-1,TRBD2,TGTGCCAGCAGCGCGACTAGCGGAGCTTACAATGAGCAGTTCTTC,CASSATSGAYNEQFF
TRBV6-2/TRBV6-3,NA,TRBJ2-5,TRBD1,TGTGCCAGCAGTTACTCTCGGGGACAGGCGGAGACCCAGTACTTC,CASSYSRGQAETQYF
TRBV5-1,NA,TRBJ2-1,NA,TGCGCCAGCAGCTTGGACCACAGCTCCTACAATGAGCAGTTCTTC,CASSLDHSSYNEQFF
TRBV20-1,NA,TRBJ2-3,NA,TGCAGTGCTCACCTCTGGGGGCGTAGCACAGATACGCAGTATTTT,CSAHLWGRSTDTQYF
TRBV5-1,many,TRBJ2-1,NA,TGCGCCAGCACCCAAAGGCCGGGACAAATTTACAATGAGCAGTTCTTC,CASTQRPGQIYNEQFF
TRBV10-3,few,TRBJ2-7,NA,TGTGCCATCAGTGCCTCGGCCGGGTCCTACGAGCAGTACTTC,CAISASAGSYEQYF
TRBV10-3,NA,TRBJ2-7,TRBD2,TGTGCCATCAGTGAGTCGTCAAGCGGGGAGGGGGAGCAGTACTTC,CAISESSSGEGEQYF
TRBV10-3,NA,TRBJ2-5,TRBD2,TGTGCCATCAGTGAGTCGAAGACTAGCGGGGGCCAAGAGACCCAGTACTTC,CAISESKTSGGQETQYF
TRBV20-1,few,TRBJ2-3,TRBD2,TGCAGTGCTAGGGGCGGGAGAGCAGATACGCAGTATTTT,CSARGGRADTQYF
TRBV27,few,TRBJ2-1,NA,TGTGCCAGCAGTTTAAGGAGGACTACCTCCCCCGGCAATGAGCAGTTCTTC,CASSLRRTTSPGNEQFF